This TCR beta chain appears in the sequencing data of a study of cytomegalovirus exposure and HLA in healthy donors. Turning to the study itself: In terms of ancestry, the Caucasian-associated cluster contained about 81% of the 398 genotyped donors.

Whole-study findings and limits: As immune exposure information, only CMV serostatus was available. Owing to their indistinguishability, certain V segments, notably TRBV6-2 and TRBV6-3, were excluded.

The germline V gene encodes CDR1 SGHRS and CDR2 YFSETQ. The CDR3 has 16 residues. V lost 0 bases and J lost 2; bases outside the gene matches: 1. A multiplex PCR was run with 60 Vbeta primers and 13 Jbeta primers. The data were produced by immunoSEQ multiplex PCR, yet TCRdb's version contains in-frame clones alone and is incomplete. The table shows roughly 120,000 clones, with approximately 72% occurring only once. Comments on this clone: What it recognizes is unknown.

Material: PBMCs. This sequence originates from a woman in her 40s in good health and CMV-seropositive. V usage is TRBV5-1 and J usage is TRBJ2-3, with TRBD2 identical over 12 bases. CDR3 DNA: TGCGCCAGCAGCTTGGGGACTAGCGGGGTCACAGATACGCAGTATTTT. Its translation: CASSLGTSGVTDTQYF.